This is a list of T cell receptor beta chains from one sample in a study of shared clonotypes between healthy human individuals. The protocol was immunoSEQ multiplex PCR, while the TCRdb copy is restricted to in-frame clones and leaves out a portion. The sample has about 1,500,000 clones; approximately 97% are singletons. The sequencing input was naive CD4+ T cells sorted from blood. Receptors originate from a man between 25 and 39 years old in good health. The CDR3 runs from the conserved cysteine through the conserved F or W. A D gene is named only where the DNA matches it firmly. A row's size may be missing; if present it is once, few, many or a size class.

TRBD2	TRBJ2-3	.	TRBV6-1	CASSDSAGAPDTQYF	TGTGCCAGCAGTGACTCAGCGGGAGCTCCAGATACGCAGTATTTT
.	TRBJ1-2	.	TRBV2	CASSEELIGFSGNYGYTF	TGTGCCAGCAGTGAGGAACTCATTGGTTTCTCCGGCAACTATGGCTACACCTTC
.	TRBJ1-2	.	TRBV15	CATSRDFVLGYTF	TGTGCCACCAGCAGAGATTTTGTCCTCGGCTACACCTTC
.	TRBJ2-2	.	TRBV2	CASSESIRVGVLLNTGELFF	TGTGCCAGCAGTGAAAGTATCAGGGTGGGGGTGCTCCTGAACACCGGGGAGCTGTTTTTT
.	TRBJ1-1	few	TRBV4-1	CASSQSGGTTEAFF	TGCGCCAGCAGCCAATCTGGGGGCACGACTGAAGCTTTCTTT
TRBD1	TRBJ2-7	.	TRBV5-6	CASSTIVPGQGNYEQYF	TGTGCCAGCAGCACGATAGTACCGGGACAGGGAAACTACGAGCAGTACTTC
.	TRBJ1-3	.	TRBV18	CASSRFSDTIYF	TGTGCCAGCTCACGCTTCAGCGACACCATATATTTT
.	TRBJ2-2	.	TRBV5-1	CASSLAGGTNTGELFF	TGCGCCAGCAGCTTGGCCGGAGGAACGAACACCGGGGAGCTGTTTTTT
TRBD1	TRBJ2-7	.	TRBV4-1	CASSQEARQGYEQYF	TGCGCCAGCAGCCAAGAGGCGAGACAGGGGTACGAGCAGTACTTC
.	TRBJ1-2	.	TRBV19	CASSRPGLEDGYTF	TGTGCCAGTAGCCGCCCGGGTCTGGAGGATGGCTACACCTTC
.	TRBJ1-2	once	TRBV30	CAWSGGGYTF	TGTGCCTGGAGTGGGGGAGGCTACACCTTC
TRBD2	TRBJ2-7	.	TRBV5-5	CASSSGLAVYEQYF	TGTGCCAGCAGCTCGGGACTAGCGGTTTACGAGCAGTACTTC
.	TRBJ1-2	.	TRBV18	CASSPSGTHYGYTF	TGTGCCAGCTCACCGTCAGGGACCCACTATGGCTACACCTTC
TRBD2	TRBJ2-5	.	TRBV5-6	CASSLSGRGILETQYF	TGTGCCAGCAGCCTTAGCGGGAGAGGCATCTTGGAGACCCAGTACTTC
TRBD1	TRBJ2-5	.	TRBV19	CASSFRTGRETQYF	TGTGCCAGTAGTTTTAGGACAGGGCGGGAGACCCAGTACTTC
.	TRBJ2-4	.	TRBV11-1	CASSLGTERLAKNIQYF	TGTGCCAGCAGCTTAGGGACAGAGAGGCTAGCCAAAAACATTCAGTACTTC
.	TRBJ2-1	once	TRBV7-8	CASSLVGASASSYNEQFF	TGTGCCAGCAGCTTAGTAGGTGCTAGCGCGAGCTCCTACAATGAGCAGTTCTTC
.	TRBJ1-3	once	TRBV28	CASSLYPATSGNTIYF	TGTGCCAGCAGTTTATATCCGGCGACCTCTGGAAACACCATATATTTT
.	TRBJ2-6	.	TRBV28	CASSLSWALGGSGANVLTF	TGTGCCAGCAGTTTATCGTGGGCATTGGGTGGCTCTGGGGCCAACGTCCTGACTTTC
TRBD2	TRBJ2-3	.	TRBV9	CASSEGGSIGDTQYF	TGTGCCAGCAGCGAAGGCGGGAGTATCGGCGATACGCAGTATTTT
.	TRBJ2-1	once	TRBV19	CASSIRTTNEQFF	TGTGCCAGTAGTATCCGGACTACCAATGAGCAGTTCTTC
.	TRBJ2-1	.	TRBV7-2	CASSRVWGSAYNEQFF	TGTGCCAGCAGCCGCGTGTGGGGCAGCGCCTACAATGAGCAGTTCTTC
.	TRBJ2-7	.	TRBV10-3	CATLPQGPYEQYF	TGTGCCACCCTTCCACAAGGGCCCTACGAGCAGTACTTC